These 5 T cell receptor beta chains share one sample of origin, sequenced in a study of shared clonotypes between healthy human individuals. Clones were sequenced by immunoSEQ multiplex PCR, and TCRdb holds only the in-frame ones, with some missing. The sample lists about 1.1 million clones, 70% to 80% occurring once. The sequencing sample was made of memory CD4+ T cells from PBMCs. Subset meaning: CD45RA-negative fraction. Every receptor here comes from a man younger than 35 in good health. Some clones in this sample may be carry-over from other donors' samples.

J is TRBJ1-2 and V is TRBV4-2; perhaps TRBD1 as D (6 bases). Germline V gene lookup returns CDR1 LGHNA and CDR2 YNFKEQ. CDR3 length: 13 amino acids. Trimming took 2 bases from V and 2 from J, leaving 6 bases between them. The CDR3 loop is CASSQTGNYGYTF. The CDR3 DNA reads TGTGCCAGCAGCCAAACAGGGAACTATGGCTACACCTTC.

This chain connects TRBV10-3 to TRBJ2-5; the D gene is possibly TRBD1 (6 bases). CDR3 length: 14 residues. The V and J ends lost 5 bases and 2 bases respectively, with 12 bases between them. The germline V gene encodes CDR1 ENHRY and CDR2 SYGVKD. CDR3 sequence (DNA): TGTGCCATCAGTAACCAGGGGCGTCAAGAGACCCAGTACTTC. This sequence encodes CAISNQGRQETQYF.

The chain couples TRBV5-6 to TRBJ1-1; D gene unclear. V lost 3 bases, J lost 6 bases, and 18 bases lay in between. The germline gives CDR1 SGHDT, CDR2 YYEEEE. The CDR3 is 15 amino acids. The CDR3 DNA reads TGTGCCAGCAGCTCCACCCCACAGTCGTGGGCTGAAGCTTTCTTT. As protein: CASSSTPQSWAEAFF.

V usage is TRBV7-9 and J usage is TRBJ2-2; TRBD1 agrees at 7 bases. This CDR3 is 15 amino acids long. Germline trimming cut 1 base from V and 6 bases from J; bases unmatched to any gene: 5. Germline CDR1 reads SEHNR; CDR2 reads FQNEAQ (reference sequence). CDR3 nucleotide sequence: TGTGCCAGCAGCTTAGGTCAGGGGGTCGCCGGGGAGCTGTTTTTT. Translating it yields CASSLGQGVAGELFF.

This chain links TRBV11-3 with TRBJ2-7, with 8 nucleotides matching TRBD2. The V and J ends lost 1 base and 1 base, in that order; junction bases with no gene match: 3. CDR1 is SGHNT, CDR2 YENEEA, per germline. The CDR3 totals 15 residues. This CDR3 is CASSLGSGGSYEQYF. CDR3 bases: TGTGCCAGCAGCTTAGGGAGCGGGGGTTCCTACGAGCAGTACTTC.